This T cell receptor beta chain was identified in a study of T cell responses to AZD1222 COVID-19 vaccine. J gave up 4 bases and V 6 bases, and 1 base lay outside the gene matches. The CDR3 is 12 amino acids. CDR1 is SQVTM and CDR2 is ANQGSEA in the germline V gene. The protocol was immunoSEQ multiplex PCR, while the TCRdb copy is restricted to in-frame clones and leaves out a portion. The sample records approximately 92,000 clones, approximately 90% being singletons. This receptor was taken from an adult in good health. This sample comprised peripheral blood, obtained on day 0 of AZD1222 vaccination. The gene calls are TRBV29-1 and TRBJ2-1; 9 positions agree with TRBD1. Here the CDR3 DNA reads TGCAGCGTGGGACAGGGTTACAATGAGCAGTTCTTC. It is translated as CSVGQGYNEQFF.